The 3 T cell receptor beta chains in this list originate from one sample, sequenced in a study of identical twins. TCRdb recomputed calls from the 5' RACE reads with MiXCR, one row per CDR3 protein. Among roughly 280,000 distinct CDR3 sequences listed, roughly 9.7% were seen once. This same sample was also part of a study on yellow fever vaccine responses in identical twins.

Sequenced sample: CD8+ T cells sorted from blood. The receptors come from a woman aged 18-29 years in good health.

This clonotype was counted at least ten times. The rearrangement joins TRBV12-3 or TRBV12-4 to TRBJ2-3, with TRBD1 matching 10 bases. V shed 4 bases and J 5 bases; nucleotides not matched to a gene: 9. The CDR3 is 16 residues long. The CDR3 is CASSSPRGQGRDTQYF. In nucleotides, the CDR3 is TGTGCCAGCAGTTCCCCGCGGGGACAGGGGAGAGATACGCAGTATTTT.

CDR3: CASSLGQGEYSNQPQHF. For the CDR3, the DNA is TGTGCCAGCAGCTTAGGACAGGGCGAATATAGCAATCAGCCCCAGCATTTT. The chain is built from TRBV7-6 and TRBJ1-5, with TRBD1 matching 7 bases. J lost 0 bases, V lost 1 base, and 6 bases had no gene match. The CDR3 spans 17 residues. In germline, CDR1 is SGHVS, CDR2 FNYEAQ.

In its sample, this clonotype was seen many times. The chain joins TRBV9 to TRBJ2-1, with TRBD2 matching 9 bases. In germline, CDR1 is SGDLS, CDR2 YYNGEE. The junction had 13 bases not matched to a gene; V was cut back by 3 bases and J by 6 bases. This CDR3 has 17 residues. CDR3 in amino acids: CASSGLAGGRAFNEQFF. CDR3 coding DNA: TGTGCCAGCAGCGGACTTGCGGGCGGGAGGGCCTTCAATGAGCAGTTCTTC. The full variable domain, rest sourced from reference TRBV9 and TRBJ2-1, is DSGVTQTPKHLITATGQRVTLRCSPRSGDLSVYWYQQSLDQGLQFLIQYYNGEERAKGNILERFSAQQFPDLHSELNLSSLELGDSALYFCASSGLAGGRAFNEQFFGPGTRLTVL.